What follows describes a single TCR beta chain. No antigen is known for it. Then a second PCR, running about 7 to 11 cycles, was carried out with a sample-barcoded 5' primer and a J-beta primer mix. A template-switch adaptor with 12 random nucleotides tagged each cDNA molecule. TCRdb fed the 5' RACE reads into MiXCR, producing one record per CDR3 protein. This sample has approximately 690,000 distinct CDR3 sequences, with approximately 50% found just once. Caucasian individuals from Russia who were healthy and aged roughly 6 to 95 acted as donors. The sample is drawn from a study of blood T cells in healthy people across ages. Study results and limitations: Roughly linear declines in TCR beta diversity per million T cells occurred with age.

The length of the CDR3 is 13 residues. The V and J ends lost 3 bases and 6 bases respectively, with 11 bases between them. Germline V CDR1 and CDR2: SEHNR, FQNEAQ (reference sequence). V gene TRBV7-9 combines with J gene TRBJ1-2; D call uncertain. The receptor's source is a man aged 55 to 70 in good health. The source material was blood. Here the CDR3 reads CASSLNSPNGYTF. CDR3 DNA: TGTGCCAGCAGCTTGAACAGTCCTAATGGCTACACCTTC.